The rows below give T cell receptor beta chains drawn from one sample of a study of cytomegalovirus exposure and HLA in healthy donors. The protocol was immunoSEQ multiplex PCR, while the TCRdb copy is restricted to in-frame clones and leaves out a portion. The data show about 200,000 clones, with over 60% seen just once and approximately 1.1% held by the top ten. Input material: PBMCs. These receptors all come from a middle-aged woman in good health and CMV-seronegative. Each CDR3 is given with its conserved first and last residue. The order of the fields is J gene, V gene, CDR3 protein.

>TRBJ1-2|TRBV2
CASMRGTNYGYTF
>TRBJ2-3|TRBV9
CASSLPGLAGSGDTQYF
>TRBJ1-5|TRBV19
CASSFPGLYQPQHF
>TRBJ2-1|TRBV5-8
CASNLEESSYNEQFF
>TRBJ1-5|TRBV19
CASSIPRQGVIQPQHF
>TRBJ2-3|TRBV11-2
CASSLGRTGISTDTQYF
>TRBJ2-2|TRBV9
CASSPGGAGGTGELFF
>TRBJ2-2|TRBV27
CASSFDRTQGASGELFF
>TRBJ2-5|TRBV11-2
CASSLVVTAQETQYF
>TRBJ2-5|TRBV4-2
CASSQGITSGIRETQYF
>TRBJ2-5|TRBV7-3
CASSLGQPKETQYF
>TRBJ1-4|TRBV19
CASGTGSFEKLFF
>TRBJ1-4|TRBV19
CASRTVPATNEKLFF
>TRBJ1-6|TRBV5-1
CASSAGQGDSPLHF
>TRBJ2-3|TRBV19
CASSSRLAGEDTQYF
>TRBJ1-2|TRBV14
CASSQDLLGLAGGYTF
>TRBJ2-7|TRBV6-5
CASSPLGGLREQYF
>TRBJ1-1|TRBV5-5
CASSAGEGQRTEAFF
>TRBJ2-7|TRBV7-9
CASSPPRGSSSYEQYF
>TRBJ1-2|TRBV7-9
CASSLTVPTASGYTF
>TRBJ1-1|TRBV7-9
CASSLQGSNTEAFF
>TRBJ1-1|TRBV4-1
CASSPGQGLNTEAFF
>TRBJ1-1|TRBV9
CASSVEYGGRTEAFF
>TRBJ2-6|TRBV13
CASSSTGGPSSGANVLTF
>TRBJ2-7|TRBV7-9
CASSGDSIPYEQYF
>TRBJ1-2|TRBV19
CASAGTGHGYTF
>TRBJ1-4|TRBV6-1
CASLRGLGEKLFF
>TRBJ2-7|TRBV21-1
CATRADPSGRADGYEQYF
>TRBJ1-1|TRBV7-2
CASSLALNSWSNTEAFF
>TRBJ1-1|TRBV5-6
CASSFLNTEAFF
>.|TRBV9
CASSPKVSYEQYF
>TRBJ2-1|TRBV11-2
CASSLDGVSDNEQFF
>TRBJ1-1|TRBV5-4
CASSFSNRHEAFF
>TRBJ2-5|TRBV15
CATSTGGSGGETQYF
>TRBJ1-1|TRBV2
CASTAQMNTEAFF
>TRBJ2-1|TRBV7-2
CASSPEWYNEQFF
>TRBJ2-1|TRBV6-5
CASSYNPSGSYNEQFF
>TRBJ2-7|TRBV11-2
CASSLNRVEEQYF
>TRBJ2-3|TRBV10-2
CASSESTIAASTDTQYF
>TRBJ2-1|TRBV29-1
CSVEVWARRGFNEQFF
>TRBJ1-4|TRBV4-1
CASSQGQGAGSEKLFF
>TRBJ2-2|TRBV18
CASSPRPTSGSGGELFF
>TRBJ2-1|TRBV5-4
CASSWGGRGGYNEQFF
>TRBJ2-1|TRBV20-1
CSARPRGEQFF
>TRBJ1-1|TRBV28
CASSPWQGAGEAFF
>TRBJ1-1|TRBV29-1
CSVDPGTFEAFF
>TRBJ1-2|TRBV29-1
CSTKGVEGYTF
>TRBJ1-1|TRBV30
CACNRVGTEAFF
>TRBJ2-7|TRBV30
CAWSKGQLDGEQYF
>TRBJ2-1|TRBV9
CASSIAGSAYNEQFF
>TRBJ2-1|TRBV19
CASSWDIIGYNEQFF
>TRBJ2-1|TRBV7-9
CASSLAPGNEQFF
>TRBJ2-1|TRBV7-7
CASSPGLAGVYEQFF
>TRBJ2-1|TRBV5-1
CASSLAGVANEQFF
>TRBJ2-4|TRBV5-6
CASRRAGGDIQYF
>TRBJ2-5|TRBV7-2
CASSSSGRETQYF
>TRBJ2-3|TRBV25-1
CASSEGTSGNTDTQYF
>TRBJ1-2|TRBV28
CASSSITGGYDYGYTF
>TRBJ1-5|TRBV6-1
CASRSTGGDQPQHF